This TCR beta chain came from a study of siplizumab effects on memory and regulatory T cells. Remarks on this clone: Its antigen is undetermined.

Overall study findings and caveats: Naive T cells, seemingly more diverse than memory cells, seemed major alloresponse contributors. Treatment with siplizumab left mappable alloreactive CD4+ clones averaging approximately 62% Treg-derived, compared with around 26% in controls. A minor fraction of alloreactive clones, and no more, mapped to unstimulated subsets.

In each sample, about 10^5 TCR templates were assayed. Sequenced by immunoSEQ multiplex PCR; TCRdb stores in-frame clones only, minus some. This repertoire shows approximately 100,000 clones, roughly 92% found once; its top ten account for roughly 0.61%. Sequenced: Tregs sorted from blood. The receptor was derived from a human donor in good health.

This chain's CDR3 is CASSRAGTGENIQYF. The CDR3, as DNA: TGCGCCAGCAGCCGAGCCGGGACAGGGGAAAACATTCAGTACTTC. The V and J genes are TRBV5-1 and TRBJ2-4, with 10 bases fitting TRBD1. Germline trimming cut 4 bases from V and 5 bases from J; bases unmatched to any gene: 6. The CDR3 spans 15 residues. The V gene's germline CDR1 is SGHRS and CDR2 YFSETQ.